This T cell receptor beta chain appears in the sequencing data of a study of shared clonotypes between healthy human individuals. Study information: Donors were a couple of women and a few men aged 18 to 49.

This clone was seen a few times. Its specificity is not known. Additional DNA sequences in this sample encode the identical CDR3. Generated by immunoSEQ multiplex PCR, the TCRdb table keeps only in-frame clones and is missing some. The sample shows about 980,000 clones, over 75% of them seen only once. Germline CDR1 SQVTM, CDR2 ANQGSEA. This CDR3 spans 13 amino acids. Trimming pared 0 bases from V and 8 bases from J, leaving 10 bases between. General observations from the study: Some naive CD4 clonotypes, roughly 5%, turned up in common across a few donors.

Material: memory CD4+ T cells sorted from blood. Subset here: CD45RA-negative fraction. The origin of this receptor is a man aged 18 to 29 in good health. The chain has TRBV29-1 and TRBJ1-4, with D possibly TRBD1 on 6 matching bases. DNA for the CDR3: TGCAGCGTTGAAGAGCCAGGGGCCGAAAAACTGTTTTTT. Protein: CSVEEPGAEKLFF.